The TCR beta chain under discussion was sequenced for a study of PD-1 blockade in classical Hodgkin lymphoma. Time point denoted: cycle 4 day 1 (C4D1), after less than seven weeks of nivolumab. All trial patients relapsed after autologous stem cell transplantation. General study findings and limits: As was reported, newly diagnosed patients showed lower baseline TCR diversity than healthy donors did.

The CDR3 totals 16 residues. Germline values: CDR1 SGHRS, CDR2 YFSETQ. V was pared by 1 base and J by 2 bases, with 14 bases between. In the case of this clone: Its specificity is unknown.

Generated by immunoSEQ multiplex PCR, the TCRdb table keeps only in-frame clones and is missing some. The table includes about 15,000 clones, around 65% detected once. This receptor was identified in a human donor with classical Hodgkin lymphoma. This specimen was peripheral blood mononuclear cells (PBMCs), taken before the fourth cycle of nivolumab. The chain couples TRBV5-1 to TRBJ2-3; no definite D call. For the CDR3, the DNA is TGCGCCAGCAGCTTGTGGTCCCGCGGAGCCACAGATACGCAGTATTTT. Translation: CASSLWSRGATDTQYF.